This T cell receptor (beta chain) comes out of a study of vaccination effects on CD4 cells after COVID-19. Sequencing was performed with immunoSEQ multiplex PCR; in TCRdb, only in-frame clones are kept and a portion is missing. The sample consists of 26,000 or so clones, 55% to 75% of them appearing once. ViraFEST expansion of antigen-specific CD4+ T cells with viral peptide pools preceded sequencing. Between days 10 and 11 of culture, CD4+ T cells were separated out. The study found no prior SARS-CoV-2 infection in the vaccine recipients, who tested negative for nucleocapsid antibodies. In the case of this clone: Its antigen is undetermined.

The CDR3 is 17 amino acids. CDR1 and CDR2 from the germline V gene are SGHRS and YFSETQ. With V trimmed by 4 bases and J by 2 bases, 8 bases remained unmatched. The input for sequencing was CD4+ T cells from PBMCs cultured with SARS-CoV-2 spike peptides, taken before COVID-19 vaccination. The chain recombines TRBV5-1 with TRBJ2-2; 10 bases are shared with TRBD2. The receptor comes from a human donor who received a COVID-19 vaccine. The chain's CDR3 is CASSASTSGTNTGELFF. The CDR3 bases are TGCGCCAGCAGCGCATCCACTAGCGGGACTAACACCGGGGAGCTGTTTTTT.